This entry features one TCR beta chain sequence. TCR beta CDR3 regions were amplified from RNA transcripts. HTBI-primed RT-PCR formed the first round, and a multiplex PCR formed the second. Each CDR3 protein is one row after TCRdb ran MiXCR on the multiplex PCR reads. The sample yields about 370,000 distinct CDR3 sequences, roughly a sixth seen once. These data originate in a study of Graves' ophthalmopathy and Graves' hyperthyroidism. With V trimmed by 1 base and J by 5 bases, 10 bases remained unmatched. CDR3 size: 18 residues. Germline V gives CDR1 DFQATT, CDR2 SNEGSKA (reference sequence). Material for sequencing was peripheral blood. This receptor was taken from an adult woman with stable Graves' hyperthyroidism. The chain uses TRBV20-1 and TRBJ2-5, with 16 bases aligning to TRBD2. The CDR3 reads CSARVPGLAGGPGETQYF. In nucleotides, the CDR3 is TGCAGTGCTAGAGTACCGGGACTAGCGGGAGGGCCTGGGGAGACCCAGTACTTC.